Below are 12 T cell receptor beta chains sequenced from a single sample in a study of T cells in Graves' hyperthyroidism and ophthalmopathy. Amplified TCR beta CDR3 regions derived from RNA transcripts. Carried out on the TCR CDR3, a first-round RT-PCR used the HTBI primer set. TCRdb redid the calling of the multiplex PCR reads with MiXCR, one entry per CDR3 protein. The sample lists 530,000 or so distinct CDR3 sequences; roughly 50% were seen once. Sample: peripheral blood or thyroid tissue (not recorded which). The source of these receptors is a woman younger than 35 with Graves' hyperthyroidism.

J is TRBJ1-5 and V is TRBV29-1; no clear D. V dropped 3 bases and J dropped 7 bases, with 10 bases sitting between them. CDR1 and CDR2 from the germline V gene are SQVTM and ANQGSEA. There are 12 residues in the CDR3. The CDR3 loop is CSVESAGQPQHF. The CDR3 DNA sequence: TGCAGCGTTGAGTCCGCGGGACAGCCCCAGCATTTT.

J is TRBJ2-5 and V is TRBV7-2; 12 bases align to TRBD2. Germline V CDR1 and CDR2: SGHTA, FQGNSA. The CDR3 loop spans 18 amino acids. V trimming: 5 bases; J trimming: 2 bases; junction bases outside the gene matches: 12. In nucleotides, the CDR3 is TGTGCCAGCAGCCCTGGGCCTCGGACTAGCGGGAAACAAGAGACCCAGTACTTC. This gives the protein CASSPGPRTSGKQETQYF.

V is TRBV6-1 and J is TRBJ2-1, with D possibly being TRBD1 (6 bases). Trimming left V 6 bases short and J 13 bases short, with 16 bases between. Germline-derived CDR1 and CDR2 are MNHNS and SASEGT. CDR3 length: 12 amino acids. CDR3 amino acids: CASRRTAGFQFF. CDR3 DNA: TGTGCCAGCAGGAGGACAGCAGGGTTTCAGTTCTTC.

This chain joins TRBV2 and TRBJ2-3; maybe TRBD2 (5 bases). The CDR3 is 14 amino acids. Germline loops: CDR1 SNHLY, CDR2 FYNNEI. V was clipped by 7 bases and J by 2 bases, with 13 bases between them. In DNA form, the CDR3 reads TGTGCCAGCAAACCCTCGGGGTCCACAGATACGCAGTATTTT. It encodes CASKPSGSTDTQYF.

The gene calls are TRBV13 and TRBJ1-3; 8 bases fit TRBD1. CDR3 length: 17 amino acids. Germline CDR1 PRHDT, CDR2 FYEKMQ (reference sequence). J lost 2 bases, V lost 0 bases, and 6 bases had no gene match. The CDR3 nucleotides read TGTGCCAGCAGCTTAGGACCCAGGGGGCGGACTGGAAACACCATATATTTT. It translates to CASSLGPRGRTGNTIYF. The full variable domain, in which reference TRBV13 and TRBJ1-3 provide the parts outside the CDR3, is AAGVIQSPRHLIKEKRETATLKCYPIPRHDTVYWYQQGPGQDPQFLISFYEKMQSDKGSIPDRFSAQQFSDYHSELNMSSLELGDSALYFCASSLGPRGRTGNTIYFGEGSWLTVV.

This clonotype has ten or more counts. V usage is TRBV19 and J usage is TRBJ2-7; D not resolved. Germline CDR1 is LNHDA and CDR2 is SQIVND (reference sequence). This CDR3 has 13 amino acids. V was shortened by 4 bases and J by 4 bases, with 11 bases between the two germline ends. CDR3 sequence (DNA): TGTGCCAGTAGTACCTCGGTAGGATACGAGCAGTACTTC. It translates to CASSTSVGYEQYF.

The table lists this clonotype with a few counts. The chain employs TRBV7-9 and TRBJ2-7, with 10 bases that match TRBD2. Trimming removed 5 bases from V and 2 bases from J; junction bases left unmatched: 6. This CDR3 region has 15 residues. Germline CDR1 and CDR2: SEHNR and FQNEAQ (reference sequence). CDR3 coding DNA: TGTGCCAGCAGCCGAGGACTAGCGGAAACCTACGAGCAGTACTTC. This codes for CASSRGLAETYEQYF. Variable domain in full (rest from reference TRBV7-9 and TRBJ2-7): DTGVSQNPRHKITKRGQNVTFRCDPISEHNRLYWYRQTLGQGPEFLTYFQNEAQLEKSRLLSDRFSAERPKGSFSTLEIQRTEQGDSAMYLCASSRGLAETYEQYFGPGTRLTVT.

This clonotype was seen at least ten times. The V gene is TRBV6-5, the J gene TRBJ1-1; D is uncertain. Trimming stripped 7 bases from V and 6 bases from J, with 18 bases between. CDR1 and CDR2 from the germline V gene are MNHEY and SVGAGI. This CDR3 is 14 amino acids long. The CDR3 loop is CASNEVKSNPEAFF. DNA of the CDR3: TGTGCCAGCAATGAGGTCAAAAGTAATCCTGAAGCTTTCTTT.

This clonotype was observed at least ten times. The chain has TRBV29-1 and TRBJ1-2, with a tentative D call TRBD1 (6 bases). V was shortened by 4 bases and J by 8 bases, with 17 bases between the two germline ends. The CDR3 consists of 13 residues. Per germline, CDR1 SQVTM and CDR2 ANQGSEA. CDR3 sequence (DNA): TGCAGCGTTGGTCCACGGGGGCGAAGGGGCTACACCTTC. It is translated as CSVGPRGRRGYTF.

This clonotype was seen at least ten times. The rearrangement uses TRBV19 and TRBJ1-2; a weak D match, TRBD1 (6 bases). The germline V gene has CDR1 LNHDA and CDR2 SQIVND (reference sequence). The V gene lost 5 bases and the J gene lost 3 bases, with 16 bases spanning the gap. CDR3 size: 15 residues. CDR3 amino acids: CASSQTAGQYYGYTF. For the CDR3, the DNA is TGTGCCAGTAGTCAGACGGCCGGACAGTACTATGGCTACACCTTC.

In its sample, this clonotype was seen many times. The chain couples TRBV15 to TRBJ2-5; D might be TRBD2 (5 bases). Germline CDR1 reads LNHNV; CDR2 reads YYDKDF (reference sequence). V was trimmed by 9 bases and J by 4 bases, leaving 15 bases between them. CDR3 length: 13 residues. The CDR3: CATAHRERETQYF. The DNA for the CDR3 is TGTGCCACTGCTCATAGGGAGCGAGAGACCCAGTACTTC.

This clonotype was seen many times. The rearrangement links TRBV6-6 to TRBJ1-2; no definite D call. CDR3 length equals 12 residues. V shed 6 bases and J shed 3 bases, with 8 bases lying between them. CDR1 MNHNY and CDR2 SVGAGI come from the germline V gene (reference sequence). CDR3 sequence (DNA): TGTGCCAGCAGAGACTTAGACTATGGCTACACCTTC. This sequence encodes CASRDLDYGYTF.